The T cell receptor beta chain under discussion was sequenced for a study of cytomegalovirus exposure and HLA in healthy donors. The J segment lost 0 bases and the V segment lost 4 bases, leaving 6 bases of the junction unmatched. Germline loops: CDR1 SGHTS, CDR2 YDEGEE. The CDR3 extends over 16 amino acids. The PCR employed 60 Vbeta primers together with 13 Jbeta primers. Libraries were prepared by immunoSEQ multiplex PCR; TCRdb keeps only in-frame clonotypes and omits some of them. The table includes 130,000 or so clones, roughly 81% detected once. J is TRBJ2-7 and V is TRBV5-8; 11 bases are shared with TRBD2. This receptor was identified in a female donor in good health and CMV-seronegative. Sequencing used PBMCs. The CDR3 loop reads CASSPSLAGGSYEQYF. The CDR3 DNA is TGTGCCAGCAGCCCCAGTCTAGCGGGAGGCTCCTACGAGCAGTACTTC.